What follows are 2 T cell receptor beta chains derived from one specimen sequenced in a study of blood T cell repertoires in COVID-19. Sequencing was performed with immunoSEQ multiplex PCR; in TCRdb, only in-frame clones are kept and a portion is missing. This sample has 400,000 or so clones; around 91% occur once, and the top ten carry 1.1%. Source material: PBMCs or T cells enriched from blood (not recorded which). The receptors were sampled from a man aged 25 to 40 who had recovered from COVID-19.

V gene TRBV5-8 combines with J gene TRBJ2-3; 15 positions match TRBD2. After removal of 3 bases from V and 5 bases from J, the junction contained 4 bases not matched to a gene. From germline, CDR1 is SGHTS and CDR2 YDEGEE. The CDR3 consists of 16 residues. Here the CDR3 reads CASSSGLAGGIDTQYF. CDR3 nucleotides: TGTGCCAGCAGCTCGGGACTAGCGGGAGGAATAGATACGCAGTATTTT. Supplemented by reference TRBV5-8 and TRBJ2-3, the full variable domain reads EAGVTQSPTHLIKTRGQQATLRCSPISGHTSVYWYQQALGLGLQFLLWYDEGEERNRGNFPPRFSGRQFPNYSSELNVNALELEDSALYLCASSSGLAGGIDTQYFGPGTRLTVL.

This clone came up a few times. This chain uses TRBV7-3 with TRBJ1-5; tentative D call: TRBD1 (5 bases). Trimming removed 5 bases at V and 5 bases at J, with 10 bases between. The CDR3 is 13 amino acids. Looked up from germline, CDR1 is SGHTA and CDR2 is FQGTGA. CDR3 sequence: CASSAGGDQPQHF. CDR3 sequence (DNA): TGTGCCAGCAGCGCGGGAGGGGATCAGCCCCAGCATTTT. Full variable domain (missing parts from reference TRBV7-3 and TRBJ1-5): GAGVSQTPSNKVTEKGKYVELRCDPISGHTALYWYRQSLGQGPEFLIYFQGTGAADDSGLPNDRFFAVRPEGSVSTLKIQRTERGDSAVYLCASSAGGDQPQHFGDGTRLSIL.